This T cell receptor beta chain was recorded in a study of blood T cell repertoires in COVID-19. Across the study: The United States, Italy and Spain were the sources of the acute and convalescent COVID-19 samples. Sample material is recorded as cDNA or gDNA derived from T cells, B-cell-depleted T cells, or PBMCs.

The CDR3 runs 13 residues. Germline values: CDR1 SGDLS, CDR2 YYNGEE. Trimming stripped 3 bases from V and 5 bases from J, with 11 bases between. In the source study's methods: Estimates of nucleated cell counts were drawn from the amplification of reference gene primers. Profiled with immunoSEQ multiplex PCR; TCRdb holds only in-frame clones, not every one. Clonal size and the V and J genes are those of that table, whereas D and trimming came from the DNA. The sample lists about 140,000 clones, around 88% occurring once. This clone was seen only a few times. The sample comprised peripheral blood. The genes are TRBV9 and TRBJ2-5; tentative D call: TRBD1 (6 bases). The sequence was obtained from a human donor in a cohort sampled during active COVID-19. Here the CDR3 DNA reads TGTGCCAGCAGCGCCAACAGGGTCGAGACCCAGTACTTC. Translation: CASSANRVETQYF.